This T cell receptor (beta chain) was sequenced during a study of regulatory T cells in long-lasting Graves disease. This CDR3 contains 14 residues. CDR1 and CDR2 from the germline V gene are SNHLY and FYNNEI. V was clipped by 4 bases and J by 2 bases, with 12 bases between them. Time point here: newly diagnosed GD, antithyroid drugs for less than 3 months. The TCR library used RNA extracted from PBMCs. CDR3 regions were amplified by Arm-PCR using iRepertoire HTBI primers to build TCR beta libraries. TCRdb passed the multiplex PCR reads through MiXCR, listing each CDR3 protein once. The profile shows 350,000 to 450,000 distinct CDR3 sequences, 15% of them singletons. This sample was shared with a second study, whose subject was T cells in Graves' hyperthyroidism and ophthalmopathy. That study adds: The primer set for the first-round RT-PCR of the TCR CDR3 was HTBI. Ophthalmopathy was predicted by the model a median of roughly 6.6 months ahead of onset.

The starting material was peripheral blood mononuclear cells (PBMCs), obtained at new diagnosis, from a patient treated with antithyroid drugs. The sequence came from a woman aged 40 to 50 with Graves disease. The chain employs TRBV2 and TRBJ2-7, with a possible D match to TRBD2 (5 bases). The CDR3 DNA follows: TGTGCCAGCAGTGTAGCGTTAACACCCTACGAGCAGTACTTC. Translating it yields CASSVALTPYEQYF.